This TCR beta chain was sequenced during a study of cytomegalovirus exposure and HLA in healthy donors. Study-level points and caveats: In a later analysis, a missense DCLRE1C variant was linked to TCR beta V- and J-gene trimming.

Primers: 60 Vbeta forward and 13 Jbeta reverse. Sequencing used immunoSEQ multiplex PCR; TCRdb keeps in-frame clones, though not all of them. The sample yields some 180,000 clones, of which the top ten take up less than 6.5%. On this clone: Its specificity is not known.

Germline V lookup: CDR1 SEHNR, CDR2 FQNEAQ (reference sequence). J gave up 5 bases and V 6 bases, and 8 bases lay outside the gene matches. This CDR3 is built from 16 residues. This sequence originates from a man under 40 in good health and CMV-seronegative. The chain joins TRBV7-9 to TRBJ1-6; TRBD1 matches at 9 bases. The material sequenced was PBMCs. DNA of the CDR3: TGTGCCAGCAGAAGAGGGACAGGGTACCATAATTCACCCCTCCACTTT. Translating it yields CASRRGTGYHNSPLHF.